The present T cell receptor (beta chain) was sequenced within a study of blood T cell repertoires in COVID-19. In the study overall: Donors in the United States, Italy and Spain gave samples during acute or convalescent COVID-19.

The V and J ends lost 8 bases and 2 bases respectively, with 9 bases between them. The CDR3 is 13 residues long. The V gene's germline CDR1 is MNHEY and CDR2 SVGAGI. Only in-frame clones appear in the TCRdb table, and some are missing; sequencing was by immunoSEQ multiplex PCR. This sample has approximately 250,000 clones, with approximately 80% found just once. This receptor was obtained from a man in his forties or fifties who had recovered from COVID-19. The sequencing input was PBMCs or T cells enriched from blood (not recorded which). This chain uses TRBV6-5 with TRBJ2-2, with TRBD2 as a possible D gene (5 bases). The CDR3: CASFGDNTGELFF. For the CDR3, the DNA is TGTGCCAGCTTCGGGGATAACACCGGGGAGCTGTTTTTT.